A selection of T cell receptor beta chains follows, all from one sample in a study of blood T cell repertoires in COVID-19. The protocol was immunoSEQ multiplex PCR, while the TCRdb copy is restricted to in-frame clones and leaves out a portion. The sample includes approximately 89,000 clones, about 80% of them seen just once. Sequenced input: peripheral blood. These receptors all come from a human donor in a cohort sampled during active COVID-19. The CDR3 runs from the conserved cysteine through the conserved F or W. D genes are given only for firm matches. For some rows the clone size is stated as once, few or many, or as a class when expanded; others skip it.

v_call	j_call	clone_size	d_call	cdr3_length	cdr3_nt	cdr3_aa
TRBV29-1	TRBJ2-3	.	.	14	TGCAGCGTTGCCTATGGAGGGGGCACAGATACGCAGTATTTT	CSVAYGGGTDTQYF
TRBV27	TRBJ2-2	.	TRBD2	18	TGTGCCAGCAGTTTCTCCCGACTAGCGGGGCAGAACACCGGGGAGCTGTTTTTT	CASSFSRLAGQNTGELFF
TRBV27	TRBJ1-2	.	TRBD1	15	TGTGCCAGCAAGAATACAGGGGGAGGGGGGTATGGCTACACCTTC	CASKNTGGGGYGYTF
TRBV18	TRBJ2-3	.	TRBD2	16	TGTGCCAGCTCAGCCTCTAGCGGGAGTATGACAGATACGCAGTATTTT	CASSASSGSMTDTQYF
TRBV3-1/TRBV3-2	TRBJ1-2	.	.	12	TGTGCCAGCAGCCAAGATGCGGCAGGGAAGACCTTC	CASSQDAAGKTF
TRBV4-3	TRBJ2-7	.	.	18	TGCGCCAGCAGCCAAGAGTGGCCAGTGGGAGATCTTACGGACGAGCAGTACTTC	CASSQEWPVGDLTDEQYF
TRBV2	TRBJ2-5	.	TRBD1	14	TGTGCCAGCAACAGTCAGGGGGCCCAAGAGACCCAGTACTTC	CASNSQGAQETQYF
TRBV19	TRBJ1-6	.	TRBD1	16	TGTGCCAGTAATTCCTATGGGGGACAGGGGGTACAACCCCTCCACTTT	CASNSYGGQGVQPLHF
TRBV4-2	TRBJ1-2	.	TRBD1	14	TGTGCCAGCAGCCAAGACCGGGACAGGGAGGCCTACACCTTC	CASSQDRDREAYTF
TRBV4-1	TRBJ2-2	.	TRBD2	16	TGCGCCAGCAGAAGTTTTGGGACTAGTGTTCCCGGGGAGCTGTTTTTT	CASRSFGTSVPGELFF
TRBV15	TRBJ2-3	.	.	16	TGTGCCACCAGCAGAAGACAGAGCGCTAGCACAGATACGCAGTATTTT	CATSRRQSASTDTQYF
TRBV5-1	TRBJ2-2	.	TRBD2	15	TGCGCCAGCTCGCTAGCGGGAGTGTCGGGCGGGGAGCTGTTTTTT	CASSLAGVSGGELFF
TRBV28	TRBJ2-7	.	TRBD1	14	TGTGCCAGCAGTTTGAGCCAGGGGGCTTACGAGCAGTACTTC	CASSLSQGAYEQYF
TRBV5-5	TRBJ2-2	.	.	17	TGTGCCAGCAGCTTGGGGGGAGACTCCTGGGTCACCGGGGAGCTGTTTTTT	CASSLGGDSWVTGELFF
TRBV9	TRBJ2-1	few	.	15	TGTGCCAGCAGCGTAGGCCAGGGGACCTACAATGAGCAGTTCTTC	CASSVGQGTYNEQFF
TRBV7-3	TRBJ2-5	once	.	16	TGTGCCAGCAGCGCGCTCGGGGCGGGGATACAAGAGACCCAGTACTTC	CASSALGAGIQETQYF
TRBV5-4	TRBJ1-1	.	TRBD1	17	TGTGCCAGCAGCTCCCCGGGACAGGGGGCGCGAAGCACTGAAGCTTTCTTT	CASSSPGQGARSTEAFF
TRBV5-1	TRBJ1-1	.	.	13	TGCGCCAGCAGCTTTCGAGGAAACACTGAAGCTTTCTTT	CASSFRGNTEAFF
TRBV28	TRBJ1-5	.	TRBD1	14	TGTGCCAGCAGTTTGGGACAGGGCTATCAGCCCCAGCATTTT	CASSLGQGYQPQHF